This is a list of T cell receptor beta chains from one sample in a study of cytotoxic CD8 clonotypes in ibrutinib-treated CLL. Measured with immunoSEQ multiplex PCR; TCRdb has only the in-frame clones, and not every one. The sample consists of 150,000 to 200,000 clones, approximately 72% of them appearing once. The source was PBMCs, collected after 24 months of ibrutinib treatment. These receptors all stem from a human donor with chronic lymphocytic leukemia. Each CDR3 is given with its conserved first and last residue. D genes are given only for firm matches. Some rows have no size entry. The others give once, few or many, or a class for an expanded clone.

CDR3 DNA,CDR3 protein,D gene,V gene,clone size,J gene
TGTGCCTGGAGTACCCGGGTTCGGGGAAACACCATATATTTT,CAWSTRVRGNTIYF,.,TRBV30,.,TRBJ1-3
TGCGCCAGCAGGCGACTAGCGGGAGGAACCTACGAGCAGTACTTC,CASRRLAGGTYEQYF,TRBD2,TRBV4-1,.,TRBJ2-7
TGTGCCAGCAGCCGGACAGGAGCATCTGGAAACACCATATATTTT,CASSRTGASGNTIYF,TRBD1,TRBV5-6,once,TRBJ1-3
TGTGCCAGTAGTTTACCGGGACAGGGAAGCTCCTACAATGAGCAGTTCTTC,CASSLPGQGSSYNEQFF,TRBD1,TRBV19,.,TRBJ2-1
TGTGCCAGCAGCCGGGAGACCTACAATGAGCAGTTCTTC,CASSRETYNEQFF,.,TRBV11-1,.,TRBJ2-1
TGTGCCAGCAGCGGCCAGCCGGGACTAGCGAAACCTAACAATGAGCAGTTCTTC,CASSGQPGLAKPNNEQFF,TRBD2,TRBV7-9,.,TRBJ2-1
TGTGCCACCAGCGGACCTCCTAGCCAGCACTCCTACGAGCAGTACTTC,CATSGPPSQHSYEQYF,.,TRBV15,.,TRBJ2-7
TGTGCCAGTAGCCTTCAGGGGAGTAGCACAGATACGCAGTATTTT,CASSLQGSSTDTQYF,.,TRBV19,.,TRBJ2-3
TGTGCCAGCAGCCCCGGCCCGGACCAGCCCCAGCATTTT,CASSPGPDQPQHF,.,TRBV11-2,once,TRBJ1-5
TGTGCCAGCAGGGAAGCGGGAGGGCTCTACGAGCAGTACTTC,CASREAGGLYEQYF,TRBD2,TRBV27,.,TRBJ2-7
TGTGCCAGTAGTGTTCGGGACAGGGATGGGGCTCCCTACGAGCAGTACTTC,CASSVRDRDGAPYEQYF,TRBD1,TRBV19,.,TRBJ2-7
TGTGCTAGCAGCTTTTCCTCAGATCCGGAGACCCAGTACTTC,CASSFSSDPETQYF,.,TRBV7-7,.,TRBJ2-5
TGTGCCAGCAACCTAGCGGGCTCCTACGAGCAGTACTTC,CASNLAGSYEQYF,TRBD2,TRBV6-1,.,TRBJ2-7
TGTGCCAGCAGTTTCGACAGGGAGAATCAGCCCCAGCATTTT,CASSFDRENQPQHF,TRBD1,TRBV28,.,TRBJ1-5
TGTGCCAGCAGCTATGCGATAGCGGGAGGGACAGATACGCAGTATTTT,CASSYAIAGGTDTQYF,TRBD2,TRBV9,.,TRBJ2-3
TGTGCCATCAGTGAGTCCCTAGCGGGAGTCTGGGAGCAGTACTTC,CAISESLAGVWEQYF,TRBD2,TRBV10-3,.,TRBJ2-7
TGTGCCAGCAGTGCTACCGGCCGAAAAGCTTTCTTT,CASSATGRKAFF,.,TRBV25-1,.,TRBJ1-1
TGTGCCAGCAGGCTCTATAGCACAGATACGCAGTATTTT,CASRLYSTDTQYF,.,TRBV27,few,TRBJ2-3
TGTGCCAGCAGTTATGAACCTTTACTCCATGGAAACACCATATATTTT,CASSYEPLLHGNTIYF,.,TRBV6-5,.,TRBJ1-3
TGTGCCAGCAGCTCAATCAGACTTTCCGCACCGGGAGCTTTCTTT,CASSSIRLSAPGAFF,.,TRBV7-2,.,TRBJ1-1
TGTGCCAGCAGCCCCGGGGCGGCGAACACTGAAGCTTTCTTT,CASSPGAANTEAFF,.,TRBV7-2,.,TRBJ1-1
TGTGCCAGCAGCCGTGATGCGGACAGGGGGCCTGGCTACACCTTC,CASSRDADRGPGYTF,TRBD1,TRBV7-9,few,TRBJ1-2
TGTGCCAGCAGTTTTCAACCCCCACTCCACAGGGGTCCCCTCTACAATGAGCAGTTCTTC,CASSFQPPLHRGPLYNEQFF,TRBD1,TRBV27,.,TRBJ2-1
TGTGCCAGCAGTTACCGAACTAGCGGGAGTGTGGAGCAGTTCTTC,CASSYRTSGSVEQFF,TRBD2,TRBV6-5,.,TRBJ2-1
TGTGCCAGCAGTTTATCTAGCGGAGATTACTACAATGAGCAGTTCTTC,CASSLSSGDYYNEQFF,.,TRBV27,few,TRBJ2-1
TGCAGTGCACCGGGCTACAATGAGCAGTTCTTC,CSAPGYNEQFF,.,TRBV20-1,once,TRBJ2-1
TGCAGCGTTCTAGGACTAGCGGGAGTAGAGACCCAGTACTTC,CSVLGLAGVETQYF,TRBD2,TRBV29-1,.,TRBJ2-5
TGTGCCAGCAGCGTAGGCATCTGGGGGGCGGACACCGGGGAGCTGTTTTTT,CASSVGIWGADTGELFF,.,TRBV9,.,TRBJ2-2
TGTGCCAGCGGTAGACTAGCGGGATACGAGCAGTACTTC,CASGRLAGYEQYF,TRBD2,TRBV2,.,TRBJ2-7
TGTGCCAGCAGCGAGGGACCGTTGGGCACTGAAGCTTTCTTT,CASSEGPLGTEAFF,.,TRBV5-4,few,TRBJ1-1
TGTGCCAGCAGCTTTAGGAGACTAGCGGGTCAGGGGGAGCAGTTCTTC,CASSFRRLAGQGEQFF,TRBD2,TRBV7-8,.,TRBJ2-1
TGTGCCAGCTCACCACTTTTGGGGACTGGCAACACAGATACGCAGTATTTT,CASSPLLGTGNTDTQYF,.,TRBV18,.,TRBJ2-3
TGTGCCAGCAGCTTAGGGGCAGGGAGGAACACTGAAGCTTTCTTT,CASSLGAGRNTEAFF,.,TRBV11-2,few,TRBJ1-1
TGTGCCAGCAGCTTAGCGCAGGGCAACTCTGGGGCCAACGTCCTGACTTTC,CASSLAQGNSGANVLTF,.,TRBV7-9,.,TRBJ2-6
TGTGCCAGCAGGAAGACGGGACCAAACTACGAGCAGTACTTC,CASRKTGPNYEQYF,.,TRBV27,.,TRBJ2-7
TGTGCCAGCAGCCTCGGAGATACGCAGTATTTT,CASSLGDTQYF,.,TRBV11-3,.,TRBJ2-3
TGTGCCAGCAGCTTAAGAGGGAGGGCCAACCGCAATGAGCAGTTCTTC,CASSLRGRANRNEQFF,TRBD2,TRBV7-2,.,TRBJ2-1